The clone carrying this T cell receptor beta chain was picked up one time. This CDR3 is built from 14 residues. Germline assignment: CDR1 SGHAT and CDR2 FQNNGV. V shed 8 bases and J shed 1 base, with 11 bases lying between them. Assay used: immunoSEQ multiplex PCR; TCRdb lists only in-frame clones, some missing. The sample carries 55,000 to 85,000 clones, 85% to 90% recorded once. This sample is drawn from a study of OX40 agonist ivuxolimab in advanced cancers. About the study: In this cohort, patients received ivuxolimab, an agonistic anti-OX40 (CD134) antibody. The dose-escalation cohort had hepatocellular carcinoma, melanoma, renal cell or head and neck cancer.

Systemic immunosuppression or a history of autoimmune disease excluded patients. The starting material was CD4+ or CD8+ T cells sorted from blood, obtained in a trial of the OX40 agonist ivuxolimab. The chain carries TRBV11-2 and TRBJ2-2; no clear D gene. The sequence derives from an adult with an advanced solid tumor such as melanoma, head and neck, liver or kidney cancer. CDR3 in amino acids: CASSSIQNTGELFF. The CDR3 DNA follows: TGTGCCAGCTCCTCTATACAGAACACCGGGGAGCTGTTTTTT.